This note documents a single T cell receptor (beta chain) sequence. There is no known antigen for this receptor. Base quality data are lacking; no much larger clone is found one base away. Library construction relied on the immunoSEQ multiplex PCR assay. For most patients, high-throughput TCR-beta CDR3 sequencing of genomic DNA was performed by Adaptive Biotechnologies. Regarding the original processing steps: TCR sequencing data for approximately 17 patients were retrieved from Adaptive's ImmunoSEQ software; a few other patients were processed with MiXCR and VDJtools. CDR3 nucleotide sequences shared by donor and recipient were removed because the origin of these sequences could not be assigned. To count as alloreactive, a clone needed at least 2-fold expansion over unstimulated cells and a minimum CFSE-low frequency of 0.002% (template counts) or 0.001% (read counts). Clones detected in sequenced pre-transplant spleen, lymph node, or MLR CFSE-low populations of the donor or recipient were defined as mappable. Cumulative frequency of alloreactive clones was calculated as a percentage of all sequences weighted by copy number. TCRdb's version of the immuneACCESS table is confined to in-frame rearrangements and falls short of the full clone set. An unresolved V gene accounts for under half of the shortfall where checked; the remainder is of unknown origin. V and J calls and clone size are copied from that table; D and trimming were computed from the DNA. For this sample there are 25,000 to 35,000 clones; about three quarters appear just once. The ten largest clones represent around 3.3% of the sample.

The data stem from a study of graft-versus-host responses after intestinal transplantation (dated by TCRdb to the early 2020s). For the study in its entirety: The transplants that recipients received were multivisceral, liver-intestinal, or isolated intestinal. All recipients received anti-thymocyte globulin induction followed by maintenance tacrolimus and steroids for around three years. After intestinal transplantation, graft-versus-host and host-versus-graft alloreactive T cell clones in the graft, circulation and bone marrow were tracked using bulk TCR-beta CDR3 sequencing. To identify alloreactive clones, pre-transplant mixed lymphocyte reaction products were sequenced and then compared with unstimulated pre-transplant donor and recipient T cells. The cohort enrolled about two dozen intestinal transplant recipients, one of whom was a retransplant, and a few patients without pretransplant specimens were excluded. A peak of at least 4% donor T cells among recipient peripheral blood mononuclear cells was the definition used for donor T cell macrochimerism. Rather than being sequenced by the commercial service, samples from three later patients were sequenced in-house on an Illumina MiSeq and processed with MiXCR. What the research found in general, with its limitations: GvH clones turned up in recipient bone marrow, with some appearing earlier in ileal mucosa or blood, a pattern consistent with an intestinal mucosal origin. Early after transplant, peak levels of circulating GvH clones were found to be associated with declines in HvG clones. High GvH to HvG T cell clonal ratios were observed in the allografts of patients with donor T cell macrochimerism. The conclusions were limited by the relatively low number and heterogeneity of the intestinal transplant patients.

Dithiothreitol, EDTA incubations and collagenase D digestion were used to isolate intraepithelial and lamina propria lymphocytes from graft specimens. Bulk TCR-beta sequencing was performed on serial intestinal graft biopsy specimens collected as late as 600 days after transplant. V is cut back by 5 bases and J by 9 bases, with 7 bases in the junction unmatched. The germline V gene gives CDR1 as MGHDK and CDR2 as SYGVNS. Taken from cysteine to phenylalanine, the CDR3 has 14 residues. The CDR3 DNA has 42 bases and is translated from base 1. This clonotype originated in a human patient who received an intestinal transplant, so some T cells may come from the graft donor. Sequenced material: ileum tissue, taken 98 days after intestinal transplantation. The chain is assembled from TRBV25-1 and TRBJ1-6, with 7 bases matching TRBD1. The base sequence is TGTGCCAGCAGTTGGACAGGTCTGGGTTCACCCCTCCACTTT. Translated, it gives CASSWTGLGSPLHF.